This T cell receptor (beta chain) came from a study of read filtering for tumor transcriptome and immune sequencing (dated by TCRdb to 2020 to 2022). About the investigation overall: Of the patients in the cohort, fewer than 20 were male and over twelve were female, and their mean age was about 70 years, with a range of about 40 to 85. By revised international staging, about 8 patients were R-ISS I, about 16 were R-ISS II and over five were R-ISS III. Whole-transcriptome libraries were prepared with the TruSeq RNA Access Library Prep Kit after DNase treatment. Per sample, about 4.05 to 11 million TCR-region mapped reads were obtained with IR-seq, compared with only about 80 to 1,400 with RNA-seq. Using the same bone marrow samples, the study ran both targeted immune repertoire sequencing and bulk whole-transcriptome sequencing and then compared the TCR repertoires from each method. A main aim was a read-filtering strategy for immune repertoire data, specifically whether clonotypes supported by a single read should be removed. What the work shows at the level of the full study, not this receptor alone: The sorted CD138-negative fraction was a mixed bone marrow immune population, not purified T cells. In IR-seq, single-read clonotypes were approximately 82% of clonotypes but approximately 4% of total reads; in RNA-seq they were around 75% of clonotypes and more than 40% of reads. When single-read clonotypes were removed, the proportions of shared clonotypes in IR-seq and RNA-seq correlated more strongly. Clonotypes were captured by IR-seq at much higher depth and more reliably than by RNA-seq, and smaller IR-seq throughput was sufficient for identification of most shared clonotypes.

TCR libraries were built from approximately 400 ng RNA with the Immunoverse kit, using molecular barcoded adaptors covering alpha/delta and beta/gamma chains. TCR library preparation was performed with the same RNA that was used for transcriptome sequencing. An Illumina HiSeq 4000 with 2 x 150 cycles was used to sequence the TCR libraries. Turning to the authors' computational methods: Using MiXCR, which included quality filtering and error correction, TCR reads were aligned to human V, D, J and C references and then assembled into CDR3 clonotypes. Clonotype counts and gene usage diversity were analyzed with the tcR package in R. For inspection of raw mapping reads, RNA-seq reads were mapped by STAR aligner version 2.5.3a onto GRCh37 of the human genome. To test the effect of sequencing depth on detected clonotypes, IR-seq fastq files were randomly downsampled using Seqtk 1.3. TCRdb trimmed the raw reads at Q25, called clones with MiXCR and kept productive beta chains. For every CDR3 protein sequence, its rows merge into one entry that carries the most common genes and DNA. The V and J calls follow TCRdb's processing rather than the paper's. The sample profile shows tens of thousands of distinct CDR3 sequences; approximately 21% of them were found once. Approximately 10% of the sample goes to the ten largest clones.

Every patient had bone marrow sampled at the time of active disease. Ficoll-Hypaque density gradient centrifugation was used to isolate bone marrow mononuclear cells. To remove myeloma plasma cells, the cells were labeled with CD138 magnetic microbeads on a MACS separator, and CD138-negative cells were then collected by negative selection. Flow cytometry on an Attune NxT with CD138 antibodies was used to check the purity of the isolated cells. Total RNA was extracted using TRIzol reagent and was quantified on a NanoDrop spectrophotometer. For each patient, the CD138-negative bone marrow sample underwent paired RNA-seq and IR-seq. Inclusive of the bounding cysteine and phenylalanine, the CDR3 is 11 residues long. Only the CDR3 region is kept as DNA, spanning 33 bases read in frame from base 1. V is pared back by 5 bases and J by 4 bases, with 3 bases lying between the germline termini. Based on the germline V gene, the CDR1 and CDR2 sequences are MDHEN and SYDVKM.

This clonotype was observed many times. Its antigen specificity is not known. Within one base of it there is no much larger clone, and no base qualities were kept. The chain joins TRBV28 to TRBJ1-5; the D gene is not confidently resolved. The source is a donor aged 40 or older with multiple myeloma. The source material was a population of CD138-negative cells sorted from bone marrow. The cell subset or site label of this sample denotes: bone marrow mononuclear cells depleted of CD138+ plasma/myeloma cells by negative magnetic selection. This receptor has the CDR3 CASSENQPQHF. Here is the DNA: TGTGCCAGCAGTGAAAATCAGCCCCAGCATTTT.